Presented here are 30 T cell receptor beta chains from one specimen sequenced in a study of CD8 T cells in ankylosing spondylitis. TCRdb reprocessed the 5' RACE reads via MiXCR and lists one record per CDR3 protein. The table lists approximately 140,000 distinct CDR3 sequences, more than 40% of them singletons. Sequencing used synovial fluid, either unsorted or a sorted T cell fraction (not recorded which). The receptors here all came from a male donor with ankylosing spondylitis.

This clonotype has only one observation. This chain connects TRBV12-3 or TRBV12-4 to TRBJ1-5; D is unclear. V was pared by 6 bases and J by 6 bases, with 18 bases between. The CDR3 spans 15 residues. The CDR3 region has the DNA TGTGCCAGCAGCCGCCGGGCCCTTGGAGGTCAGCCCCAGCATTTT. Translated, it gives CASSRRALGGQPQHF.

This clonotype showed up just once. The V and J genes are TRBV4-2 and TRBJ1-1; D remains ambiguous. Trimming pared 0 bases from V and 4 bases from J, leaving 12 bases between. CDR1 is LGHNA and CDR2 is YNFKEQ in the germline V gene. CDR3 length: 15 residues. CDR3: CASSQERTGSTEAFF. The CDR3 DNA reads TGTGCCAGCAGCCAAGAGAGGACGGGATCCACTGAAGCTTTCTTT.

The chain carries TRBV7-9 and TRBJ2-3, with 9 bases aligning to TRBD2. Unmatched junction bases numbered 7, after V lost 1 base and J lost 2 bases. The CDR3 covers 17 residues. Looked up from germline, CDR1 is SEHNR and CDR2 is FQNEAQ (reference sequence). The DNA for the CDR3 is TGTGCCAGCAGCTTAGTGTGGCGGGAGGGCCACACAGATACGCAGTATTTT. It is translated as CASSLVWREGHTDTQYF.

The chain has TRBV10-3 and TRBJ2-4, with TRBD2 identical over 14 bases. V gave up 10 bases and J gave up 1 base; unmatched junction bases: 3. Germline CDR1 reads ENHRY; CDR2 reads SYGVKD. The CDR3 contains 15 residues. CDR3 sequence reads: CATWTSGGAKNIQYF. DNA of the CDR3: TGTGCCACCTGGACTAGCGGGGGGGCCAAAAACATTCAGTACTTC.

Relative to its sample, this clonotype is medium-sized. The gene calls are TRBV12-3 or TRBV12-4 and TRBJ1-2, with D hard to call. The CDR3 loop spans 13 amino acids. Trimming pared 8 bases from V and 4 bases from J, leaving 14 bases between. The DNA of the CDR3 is TGTGCCAGCGCCGTAGGGTCGACCTATGGCTACACCTTC. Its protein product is CASAVGSTYGYTF.

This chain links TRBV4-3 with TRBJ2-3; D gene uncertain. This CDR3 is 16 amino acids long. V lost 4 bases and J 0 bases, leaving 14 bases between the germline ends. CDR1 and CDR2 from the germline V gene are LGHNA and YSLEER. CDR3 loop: CASSLYREASTDTQYF. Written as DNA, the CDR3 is TGCGCCAGCAGCCTTTACAGAGAGGCTAGCACAGATACGCAGTATTTT.

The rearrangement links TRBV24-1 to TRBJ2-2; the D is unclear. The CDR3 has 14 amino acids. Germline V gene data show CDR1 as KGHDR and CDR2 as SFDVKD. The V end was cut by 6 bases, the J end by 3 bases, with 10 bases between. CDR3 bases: TGTGCCACCAGTAGGTCCTCGGACACCGGGGAGCTGTTTTTT. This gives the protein CATSRSSDTGELFF.

The CDR3 DNA reads as TGTGCCAGCTCACGGACAGGTCCCAATCCGGATGAGCAGTTCTTC. Translating it yields CASSRTGPNPDEQFF. The chain links TRBV18 to TRBJ2-1; 7 bases line up with TRBD1. V trimming: 4 bases; J trimming: 8 bases; junction bases outside the gene matches: 11. The germline V gene has CDR1 KGHSH and CDR2 LQKENI. This CDR3 has 15 residues.

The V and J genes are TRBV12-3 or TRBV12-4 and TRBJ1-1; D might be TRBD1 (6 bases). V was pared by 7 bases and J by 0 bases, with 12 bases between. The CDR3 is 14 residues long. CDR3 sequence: CASTQTGLNTEAFF. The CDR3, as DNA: TGTGCCAGCACCCAGACAGGACTGAACACTGAAGCTTTCTTT.

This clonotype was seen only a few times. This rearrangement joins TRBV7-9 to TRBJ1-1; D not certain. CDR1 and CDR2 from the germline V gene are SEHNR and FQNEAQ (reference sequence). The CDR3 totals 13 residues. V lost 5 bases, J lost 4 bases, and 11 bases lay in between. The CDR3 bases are TGTGCCAGCAGCGACTGGTCGATCACTGAAGCTTTCTTT. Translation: CASSDWSITEAFF.

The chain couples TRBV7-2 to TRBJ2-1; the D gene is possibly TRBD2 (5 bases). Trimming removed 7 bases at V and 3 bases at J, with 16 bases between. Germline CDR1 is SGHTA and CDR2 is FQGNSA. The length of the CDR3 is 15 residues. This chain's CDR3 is CASTEDEGNYNEQFF. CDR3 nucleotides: TGTGCCAGCACCGAAGACGAGGGAAACTACAATGAGCAGTTCTTC.

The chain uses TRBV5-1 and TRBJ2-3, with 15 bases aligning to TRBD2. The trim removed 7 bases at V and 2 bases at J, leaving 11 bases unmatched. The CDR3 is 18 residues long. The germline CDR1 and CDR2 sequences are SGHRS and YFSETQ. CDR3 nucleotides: TGCGCCAGCTGGGGACTAGCGGGGGGCCCGACCTTCACAGATACGCAGTATTTT. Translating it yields CASWGLAGGPTFTDTQYF.

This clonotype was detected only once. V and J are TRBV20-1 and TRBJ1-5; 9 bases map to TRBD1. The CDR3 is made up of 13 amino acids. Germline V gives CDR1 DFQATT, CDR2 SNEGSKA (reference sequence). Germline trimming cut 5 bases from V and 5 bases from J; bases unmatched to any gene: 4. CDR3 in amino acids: CSASRQGDQPQHF. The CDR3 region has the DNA TGCAGTGCTTCTCGACAGGGGGATCAGCCCCAGCATTTT.

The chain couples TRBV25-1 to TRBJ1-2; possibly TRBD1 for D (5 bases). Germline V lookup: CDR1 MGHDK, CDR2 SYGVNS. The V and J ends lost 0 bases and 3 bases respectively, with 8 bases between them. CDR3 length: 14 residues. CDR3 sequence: CASSEYEGYYGYTF. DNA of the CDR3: TGTGCCAGCAGTGAATATGAGGGGTACTATGGCTACACCTTC.

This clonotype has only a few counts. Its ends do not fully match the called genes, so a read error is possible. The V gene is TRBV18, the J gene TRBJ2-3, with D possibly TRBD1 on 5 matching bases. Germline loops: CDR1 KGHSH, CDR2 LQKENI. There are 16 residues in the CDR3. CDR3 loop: CASSPPTTVGTDTQYF. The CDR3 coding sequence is TGTGCCAGCTCACCACCGACGACAGTAGGCACGGATACGCAGTATTTT.

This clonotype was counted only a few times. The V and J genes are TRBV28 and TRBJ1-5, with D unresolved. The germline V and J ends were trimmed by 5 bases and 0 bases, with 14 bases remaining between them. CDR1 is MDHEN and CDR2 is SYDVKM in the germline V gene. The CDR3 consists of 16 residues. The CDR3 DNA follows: TGTGCCAGCAGTCCCCTTTTCACCTATAGCAATCAGCCCCAGCATTTT. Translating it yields CASSPLFTYSNQPQHF.

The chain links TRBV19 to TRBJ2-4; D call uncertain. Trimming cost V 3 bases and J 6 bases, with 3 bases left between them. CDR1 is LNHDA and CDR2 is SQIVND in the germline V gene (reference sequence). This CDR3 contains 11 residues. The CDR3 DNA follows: TGTGCCAGTAGTATTGGAAACATTCAGTACTTC. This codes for CASSIGNIQYF.

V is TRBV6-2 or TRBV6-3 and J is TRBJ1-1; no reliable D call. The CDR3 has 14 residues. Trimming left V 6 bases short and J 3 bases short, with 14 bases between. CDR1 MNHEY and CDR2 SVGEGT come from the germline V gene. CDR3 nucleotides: TGTGCCAGCAGACATACCCCGGTGGACACTGAAGCTTTCTTT. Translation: CASRHTPVDTEAFF.

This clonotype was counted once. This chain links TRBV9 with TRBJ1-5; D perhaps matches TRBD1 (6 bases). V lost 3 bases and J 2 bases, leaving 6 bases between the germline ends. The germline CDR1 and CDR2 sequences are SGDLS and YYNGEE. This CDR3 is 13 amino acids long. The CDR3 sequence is CASSEGGNQPQHF. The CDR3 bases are TGTGCCAGCAGCGAGGGGGGCAATCAGCCCCAGCATTTT.

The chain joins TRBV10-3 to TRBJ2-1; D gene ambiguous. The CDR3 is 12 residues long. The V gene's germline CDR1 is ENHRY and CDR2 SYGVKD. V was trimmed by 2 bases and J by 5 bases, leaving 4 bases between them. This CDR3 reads CAISEANNEQFF. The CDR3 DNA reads TGTGCCATCAGTGAGGCAAACAATGAGCAGTTCTTC.

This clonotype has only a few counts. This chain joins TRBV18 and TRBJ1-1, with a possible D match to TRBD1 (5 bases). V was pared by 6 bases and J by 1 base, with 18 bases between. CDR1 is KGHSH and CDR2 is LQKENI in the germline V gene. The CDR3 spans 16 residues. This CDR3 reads CASSPQPGLQNTEAFF. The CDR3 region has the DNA TGTGCCAGCTCCCCCCAGCCGGGACTCCAGAACACTGAAGCTTTCTTT.

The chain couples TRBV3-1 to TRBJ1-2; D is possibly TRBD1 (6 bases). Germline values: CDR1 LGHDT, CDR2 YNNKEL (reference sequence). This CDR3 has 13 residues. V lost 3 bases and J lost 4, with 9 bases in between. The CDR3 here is CASSHGDIYGYTF. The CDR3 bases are TGTGCCAGCAGCCATGGGGACATCTATGGCTACACCTTC.

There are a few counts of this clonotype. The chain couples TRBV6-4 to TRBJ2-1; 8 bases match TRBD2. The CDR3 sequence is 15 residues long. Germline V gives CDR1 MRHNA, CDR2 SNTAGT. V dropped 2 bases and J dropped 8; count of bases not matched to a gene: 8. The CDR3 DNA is TGTGCCAGCAGTGACGCCAGCGGGAGTATGGATGAGCAGTTCTTC. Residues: CASSDASGSMDEQFF.

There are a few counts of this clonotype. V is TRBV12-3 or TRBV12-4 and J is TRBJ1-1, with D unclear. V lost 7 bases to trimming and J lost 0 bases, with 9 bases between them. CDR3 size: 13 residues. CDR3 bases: TGTGCCAGCACCGAGACCGTGAACACTGAAGCTTTCTTT. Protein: CASTETVNTEAFF.

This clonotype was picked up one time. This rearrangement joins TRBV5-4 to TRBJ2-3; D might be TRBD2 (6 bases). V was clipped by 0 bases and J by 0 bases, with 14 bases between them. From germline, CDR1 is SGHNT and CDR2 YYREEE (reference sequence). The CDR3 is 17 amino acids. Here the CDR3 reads CASSLAFRGLSTDTQYF. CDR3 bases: TGTGCCAGCAGCTTGGCGTTTCGGGGACTCAGCACAGATACGCAGTATTTT. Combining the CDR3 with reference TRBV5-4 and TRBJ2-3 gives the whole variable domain ETGVTQSPTHLIKTRGQQVTLRCSSQSGHNTVSWYQQALGQGPQFIFQYYREEENGRGNFPPRFSGLQFPNYSSELNVNALELDDSALYLCASSLAFRGLSTDTQYFGPGTRLTVL.

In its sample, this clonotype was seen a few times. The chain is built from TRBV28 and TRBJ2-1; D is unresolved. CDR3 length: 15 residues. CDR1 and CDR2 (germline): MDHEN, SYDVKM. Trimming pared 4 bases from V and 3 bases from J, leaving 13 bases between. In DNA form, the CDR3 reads TGTGCCAGCAGTTGCTGCCTCACGGGCTACAATGAGCAGTTCTTC. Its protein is CASSCCLTGYNEQFF.

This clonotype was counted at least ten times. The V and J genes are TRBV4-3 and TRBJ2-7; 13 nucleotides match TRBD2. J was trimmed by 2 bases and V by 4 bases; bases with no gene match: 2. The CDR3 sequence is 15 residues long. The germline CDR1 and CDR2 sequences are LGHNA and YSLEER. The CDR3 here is CASSPGTSGTYEQYF. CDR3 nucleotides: TGCGCCAGCAGCCCTGGGACTAGCGGGACCTACGAGCAGTACTTC.

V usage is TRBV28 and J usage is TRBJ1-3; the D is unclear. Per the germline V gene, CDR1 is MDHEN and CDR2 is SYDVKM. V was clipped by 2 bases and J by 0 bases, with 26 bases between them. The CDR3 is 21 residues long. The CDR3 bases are TGTGCCAGCAGTTTACTCCCCCTTGGTGGTGACCGAACCTACTCTGGAAACACCATATATTTT. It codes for CASSLLPLGGDRTYSGNTIYF. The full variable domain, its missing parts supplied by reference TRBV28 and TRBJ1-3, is DVKVTQSSRYLVKRTGEKVFLECVQDMDHENMFWYRQDPGLGLRLIYFSYDVKMKEKGDIPEGYSVSREKKERFSLILESASTNQTSMYLCASSLLPLGGDRTYSGNTIYFGEGSWLTVV.

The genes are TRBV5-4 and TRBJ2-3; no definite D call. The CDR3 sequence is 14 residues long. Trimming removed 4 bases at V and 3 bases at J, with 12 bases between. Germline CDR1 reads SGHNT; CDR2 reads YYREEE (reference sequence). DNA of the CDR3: TGTGCCAGCAGCCCCGAGGCGCCGACAGATACGCAGTATTTT. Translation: CASSPEAPTDTQYF.

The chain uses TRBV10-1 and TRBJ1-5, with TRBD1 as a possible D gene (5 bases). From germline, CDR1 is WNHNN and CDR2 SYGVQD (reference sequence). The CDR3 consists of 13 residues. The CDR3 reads CGGAENSNQPQHF. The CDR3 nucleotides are TGCGGTGGGGCAGAAAATAGCAATCAGCCCCAGCATTTT.